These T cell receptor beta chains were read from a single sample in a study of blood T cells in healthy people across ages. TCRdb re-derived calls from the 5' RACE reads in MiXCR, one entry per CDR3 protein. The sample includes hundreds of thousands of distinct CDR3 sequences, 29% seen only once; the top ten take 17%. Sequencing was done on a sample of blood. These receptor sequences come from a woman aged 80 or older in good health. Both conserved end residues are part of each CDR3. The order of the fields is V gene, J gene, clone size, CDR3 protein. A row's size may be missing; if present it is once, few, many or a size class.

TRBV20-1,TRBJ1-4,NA,CSARTLGELFF
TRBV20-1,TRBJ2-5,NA,CSARPTSGAPQETQYF
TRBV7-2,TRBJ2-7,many,CASSPGQQLYEQYF
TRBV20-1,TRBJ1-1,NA,CSADQGGGTEAFF
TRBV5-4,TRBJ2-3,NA,CASRWAGGGTDTQYF
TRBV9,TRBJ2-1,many,CASSVGGYSYNEQFF
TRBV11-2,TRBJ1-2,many,CASSLVLGANYGYTF
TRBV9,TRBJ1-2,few,CARRVEGLNGYTF
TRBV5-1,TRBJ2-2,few,CASSRTEGTGELFF
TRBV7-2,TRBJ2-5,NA,CASSRGAQEIQYF
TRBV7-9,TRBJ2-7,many,CASSGDGEQYF
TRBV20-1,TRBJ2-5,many,CSAPGQGALETQYF
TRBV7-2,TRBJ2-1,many,CASSIDTRVGYNEQFF
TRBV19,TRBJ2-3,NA,CASSSWTGSSTDTQYF
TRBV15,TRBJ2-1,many,CATSRGGTSGYNEQFF
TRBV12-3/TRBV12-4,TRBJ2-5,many,CASSVNLARETQYF
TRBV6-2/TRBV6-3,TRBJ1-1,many,CASSYENTEAFF
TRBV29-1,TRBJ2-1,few,CSVEKADYNEQFF
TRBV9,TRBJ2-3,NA,CAGSQTSGGTTDTQYF
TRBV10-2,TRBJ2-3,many,CASSESSLTDTQYF
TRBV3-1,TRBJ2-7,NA,CASNHLHGATYEQYF
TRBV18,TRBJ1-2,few,CASSPSGGAWGYTF
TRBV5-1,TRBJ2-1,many,CASSLLAGGTYNEQFF
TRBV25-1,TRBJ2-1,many,CASSAPGSYNEQFF
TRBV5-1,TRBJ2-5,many,CASSQGQREETQYF
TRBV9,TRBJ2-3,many,CASSVAPRQTDTQYF
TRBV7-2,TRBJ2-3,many,CASSLDGARTDTQYF
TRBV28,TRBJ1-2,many,CASSLYRDNYGYTF
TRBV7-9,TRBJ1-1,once,CASSFRGLGTEAFF
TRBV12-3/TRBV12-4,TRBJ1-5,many,CASRRTGASHQPQHF
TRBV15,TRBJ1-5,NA,CATSREPQGSRPQHF
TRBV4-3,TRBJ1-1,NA,CASSPRGRGEVNTEAFF
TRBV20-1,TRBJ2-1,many,CSARSLDVFRYNEQFF
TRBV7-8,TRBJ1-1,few,CASNKGVGATEAFF
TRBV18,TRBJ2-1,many,CASSPGEYNEQFF
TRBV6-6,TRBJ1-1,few,CASGRLNTEAFF
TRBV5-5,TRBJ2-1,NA,CASSLQRGGLRNEQFF
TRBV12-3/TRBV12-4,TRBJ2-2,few,CASSLRQTNTGERFF
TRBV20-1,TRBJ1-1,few,CSARDLAESNTEAFF
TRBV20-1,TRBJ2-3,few,CSASWRGVTDTQYF